This T cell receptor beta chain was observed in a study of cytomegalovirus exposure and HLA in healthy donors. 13 Jbeta primers and 60 Vbeta primers were used for the PCR. The protocol was immunoSEQ multiplex PCR, while the TCRdb copy is restricted to in-frame clones and leaves out a portion. The sample has about 110,000 clones, approximately 85% seen once. This clone was observed once. The CDR3 is 12 residues long. Trimming cost V 7 bases and J 9 bases, with 13 bases left between them. Germline CDR1 SNHLY, CDR2 FYNNEI. The receptor's source is a man over 45 in good health and CMV-seronegative. The chain employs TRBV2 and TRBJ1-5, with a weak D call TRBD1 (5 bases). The sample consisted of PBMCs. The CDR3 coding sequence is TGTGCCAGCAATACTCAGGGCGCGCCCCAGCATTTT. Translation: CASNTQGAPQHF.